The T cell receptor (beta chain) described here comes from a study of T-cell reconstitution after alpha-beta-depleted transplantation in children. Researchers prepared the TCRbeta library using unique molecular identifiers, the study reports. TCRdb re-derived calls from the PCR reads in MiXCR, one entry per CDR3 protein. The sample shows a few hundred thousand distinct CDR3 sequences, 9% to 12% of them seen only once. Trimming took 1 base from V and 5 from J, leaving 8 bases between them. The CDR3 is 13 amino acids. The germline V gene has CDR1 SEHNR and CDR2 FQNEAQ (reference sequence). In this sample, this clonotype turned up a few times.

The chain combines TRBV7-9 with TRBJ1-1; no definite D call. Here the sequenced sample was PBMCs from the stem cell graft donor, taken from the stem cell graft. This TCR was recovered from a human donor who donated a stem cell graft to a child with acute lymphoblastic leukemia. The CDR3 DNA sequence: TGTGCCAGCAGCTTAGACGGGCCTACTGAAGCTTTCTTT. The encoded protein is CASSLDGPTEAFF.